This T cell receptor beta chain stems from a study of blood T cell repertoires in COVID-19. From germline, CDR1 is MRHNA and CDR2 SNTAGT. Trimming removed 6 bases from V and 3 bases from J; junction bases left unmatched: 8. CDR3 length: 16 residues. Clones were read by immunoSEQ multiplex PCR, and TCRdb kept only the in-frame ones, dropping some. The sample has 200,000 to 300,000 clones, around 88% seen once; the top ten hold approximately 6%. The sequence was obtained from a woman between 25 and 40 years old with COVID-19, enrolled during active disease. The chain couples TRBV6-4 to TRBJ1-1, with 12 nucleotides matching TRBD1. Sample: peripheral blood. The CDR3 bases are TGTGCCAGCAGCGAGTCCGGGACAGGGGGCTACACTGAAGCTTTCTTT. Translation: CASSESGTGGYTEAFF.